What follows is one T cell receptor beta chain and its context. Its antigen is unknown. The data originate from a study of cytomegalovirus exposure and HLA in healthy donors. Study-level findings and limits: Researchers catalogued about 150 TCR beta chains as cytomegalovirus-associated. It was reported that the classifier diagnosed cytomegalovirus status with high specificity and sensitivity in both the original and validation cohorts.

PCR involved 60 Vbeta and 13 Jbeta primers. The table came from immunoSEQ multiplex PCR; TCRdb's copy has only in-frame clones and leaves some out. The sample records under 200,000 clones, 65% to 90% being singletons. The clonotype originates from a woman in her twenties or thirties in good health and CMV-seronegative. Input material: PBMCs.

The CDR3 region is CASSLAGANTGELFF. Written as DNA, the CDR3 is TGTGCCAGCAGTTTAGCGGGTGCGAACACCGGGGAGCTGTTTTTT. V gene TRBV6-6 combines with J gene TRBJ2-2; TRBD2 agrees at 7 bases. CDR1 and CDR2 (germline): MNHNY, SVGAGI (reference sequence). J lost 0 bases, V lost 4 bases, and 2 bases had no gene match. This CDR3 spans 15 amino acids.